The rows below give T cell receptor beta chains drawn from one sample of a study of blood T cell repertoires in COVID-19. Some clones are missing from TCRdb's copy, which holds only in-frame ones; the method was immunoSEQ multiplex PCR. Counted here are around 150,000 clones, around 90% occurring once; the ten biggest clones make up around 4%. Material: peripheral blood. These receptors all come from a woman aged 55-70 years with active or convalescent COVID-19. The CDR3 runs from the conserved cysteine through the conserved F or W.

TRBV2	TRBJ2-1	CASSDFAGNEQFF
TRBV10-3	TRBJ1-2	CAISESREGYGYTF
TRBV6-4	TRBJ1-2	CASSDSNQRGGYTF
TRBV12-3/TRBV12-4	TRBJ1-1	CASRAPLNTEAFF
TRBV7-2	TRBJ2-3	CASSLVAGAGGTDTQYF
TRBV15	TRBJ1-2	CATSRYGTGIRGYGYTF
TRBV7-2	TRBJ2-3	CASSPPGGLRGTDTQYF
TRBV4-3	TRBJ1-2	CASSQDPFARAGGYTF
TRBV27	TRBJ2-7	CASSFGQGYEQYF
TRBV28	TRBJ1-2	CASRPTGGVYGYTF
TRBV13	TRBJ2-7	CASSPDRSYEQYF
TRBV9	TRBJ1-4	CASRGQGDEKLFF
TRBV7-8	TRBJ1-6	CASSLANAGVVSPLHF
TRBV7-2	TRBJ1-1	CASSQRGLRNMNTEAFF
TRBV2	TRBJ1-6	CASSEGEGNSPLHF
TRBV3-1/TRBV3-2	TRBJ2-5	CASSQGYTLQETQYF
TRBV7-9	TRBJ1-2	CASSLRGGGGYTF
TRBV5-1	TRBJ1-1	CASSQDGQGSTEAFF
TRBV7-9	TRBJ1-3	CASSFTRSAGGNTIYF
TRBV10-3	TRBJ2-1	CAISEGLAGGKNEQFF
TRBV10-2	TRBJ1-2	CASRGTGTYGYTF
TRBV2	TRBJ1-2	CASSTVYGYTF